One and the same sample provided the 17 T cell receptor beta chains below, sequenced in a study of T cell responses to AZD1222 COVID-19 vaccine. This table comes from immunoSEQ multiplex PCR, and its TCRdb copy is limited to in-frame clones, with some not included. The sample consists of roughly 100,000 clones, 90% of them appearing once. This material consisted of peripheral blood, taken 28 days after the second AZD1222 dose. These receptors came from an adult who received the AZD1222 COVID-19 vaccine.

The J gene is TRBJ1-4, the V gene TRBV14; TRBD1 aligns across 12 bases. Germline V gives CDR1 SGHDN, CDR2 FVKESK. CDR3 length: 17 amino acids. The ends lost 0 bases at V and 3 bases at J; junction bases unmatched: 2. CDR3 residues: CASSQEGQGAANEKLFF. DNA for the CDR3: TGTGCCAGCAGCCAAGAGGGACAGGGGGCAGCTAATGAAAAACTGTTTTTT.

The CDR3 DNA follows: TGCGCCAGCAGCCAATTTGGGGGCTACACCTTC. It yields the protein CASSQFGGYTF. The V gene is TRBV4-1, the J gene TRBJ1-2; D remains ambiguous. Germline CDR1 MGHRA, CDR2 YSYEKL. The V gene lost 2 bases and the J gene lost 8 bases, with 6 bases spanning the gap. CDR3 length equals 11 residues.

This chain links TRBV6-2 or TRBV6-3 with TRBJ2-4, with a tentative D call TRBD2 (6 bases). Deletions cut 2 bases from V and 1 base from J, with 21 bases between. Germline CDR1 reads MNHEY; CDR2 reads SVGEGT. The CDR3 sequence is 19 residues long. In nucleotides, the CDR3 is TGTGCCAGCAGTTACCGGGGGACCCAAGAGAAGGGTGCCAAAAACATTCAGTACTTC. Encoded protein: CASSYRGTQEKGAKNIQYF.

The genes are TRBV5-4 and TRBJ2-1; 14 bases are shared with TRBD2. The CDR3 consists of 17 residues. Trimming cost V 1 base and J 8 bases; bases outside gene matches: 8. CDR1 and CDR2 from the germline V gene are SGHNT and YYREEE (reference sequence). The DNA for the CDR3 is TGTGCCAGCAGCTTGATGACTAGCGGGGGGGCTAGTGATGAGCAGTTCTTC. Its translation is CASSLMTSGGASDEQFF. Using reference TRBV5-4 and TRBJ2-1 for the parts outside the CDR3, the full variable domain is ETGVTQSPTHLIKTRGQQVTLRCSSQSGHNTVSWYQQALGQGPQFIFQYYREEENGRGNFPPRFSGLQFPNYSSELNVNALELDDSALYLCASSLMTSGGASDEQFFGPGTRLTVL.

This sequence joins TRBV5-1 and TRBJ2-6, with D uncertain. Germline CDR1 is SGHRS and CDR2 is YFSETQ. V was shortened by 5 bases and J by 0 bases, with 3 bases between the two germline ends. This CDR3 is built from 13 residues. The CDR3 sequence: CASSVSGANVLTF. As DNA, the CDR3 is TGCGCCAGCAGTGTCTCTGGGGCCAACGTCCTGACTTTC.

The rearrangement joins TRBV15 to TRBJ2-1; 10 nucleotides line up with TRBD1. The CDR3 runs to 16 residues. Germline V CDR1 and CDR2: LNHNV, YYDKDF (reference sequence). Trimming at V came to 2 bases and at J to 4 bases, leaving 5 bases not matched to a gene. The CDR3 sequence is CATSRRTGGAYNEQFF. The CDR3 nucleotides are TGTGCCACCAGCAGACGGACAGGGGGGGCTTACAATGAGCAGTTCTTC. The variable domain in full, completed from reference TRBV15 and TRBJ2-1, reads DAMVIQNPRYQVTQFGKPVTLSCSQTLNHNVMYWYQQKSSQAPKLLFHYYDKDFNNEADTPDNFQSRRPNTSFCFLDIRSPGLGDTAMYLCATSRRTGGAYNEQFFGPGTRLTVL.

The rearrangement uses TRBV5-1 and TRBJ2-1, with 8 bases identical to TRBD2. Unmatched junction bases numbered 3, after V lost 0 bases and J lost 4 bases. Germline V gene data show CDR1 as SGHRS and CDR2 as YFSETQ. The CDR3 is 15 residues long. CDR3 protein: CASSLGLAGYNEQFF. DNA of the CDR3: TGCGCCAGCAGCTTGGGATTAGCGGGGTACAATGAGCAGTTCTTC.

The chain combines TRBV11-2 with TRBJ2-7; a possible D gene is TRBD1 (5 bases). Germline loops: CDR1 SGHAT, CDR2 FQNNGV. V dropped 3 bases and J dropped 3 bases, with 9 bases sitting between them. CDR3 length equals 13 residues. CDR3 DNA: TGTGCCAGCAGCTTCGACAGAGACTACGAGCAGTACTTC. It yields the protein CASSFDRDYEQYF.

V and J are TRBV6-5 and TRBJ1-5, with a weak D call TRBD1 (6 bases). Germline-derived CDR1 and CDR2 are MNHEY and SVGAGI. V was pared by 6 bases and J by 2 bases, with 11 bases between. The CDR3 runs to 14 residues. The CDR3 here is CASRQGRGNQPQHF. In DNA form, the CDR3 reads TGTGCCAGCAGACAGGGTAGAGGCAATCAGCCCCAGCATTTT.

The chain carries TRBV18 and TRBJ2-5, with TRBD2 matching over 10 bases. This CDR3 region has 16 residues. The trim removed 4 bases at V and 0 bases at J, leaving 5 bases unmatched. Germline lookup yields CDR1 KGHSH and CDR2 LQKENI. CDR3 nucleotide sequence: TGTGCCAGCTCACGCACTAGCGGGGATAACCAAGAGACCCAGTACTTC. It specifies CASSRTSGDNQETQYF.

CDR3 sequence reads: CASTDPEGRADSPLHF. For the CDR3, the DNA is TGTGCCAGCACCGACCCGGAGGGCAGGGCAGATTCACCCCTCCACTTT. The chain joins TRBV7-2 to TRBJ1-6; D is perhaps TRBD1 (5 bases). The germline gives CDR1 SGHTA, CDR2 FQGNSA. The V and J ends lost 7 bases and 8 bases respectively, with 21 bases between them. The CDR3 has 16 residues.

The chain uses TRBV6-6 and TRBJ1-5, with D uncertain. Between the trimmed V and J ends, which lost 5 bases and 3 bases, there was a span of 8 bases. CDR3 length: 13 residues. Per germline, CDR1 MNHNY and CDR2 SVGAGI (reference sequence). This chain's CDR3 is CASSPPTNQPQHF. CDR3 in DNA: TGTGCCAGCAGTCCACCTACCAATCAGCCCCAGCATTTT.

V is TRBV7-9 and J is TRBJ2-7; D gene ambiguous. V lost 7 bases, J lost 6 bases, and 19 bases lay in between. Germline CDR1 reads SEHNR; CDR2 reads FQNEAQ (reference sequence). There are 14 residues in the CDR3. The CDR3 DNA follows: TGTGCCAGCACCCGGGCCTCTTCTTTTGGCGAGCAGTACTTC. It codes for CASTRASSFGEQYF.

The genes are TRBV15 and TRBJ1-2; D remains ambiguous. Germline CDR1 and CDR2: LNHNV and YYDKDF (reference sequence). The CDR3 loop spans 16 amino acids. V lost 0 bases and J lost 4, with 15 bases in between. CDR3 amino acids: CATSRDPQPWGYGYTF. CDR3 sequence (DNA): TGTGCCACCAGCAGAGATCCACAACCCTGGGGCTATGGCTACACCTTC.

DNA of the CDR3: TGTGCCAGCAGCAAATGGGAGGAAGGACAGGCGGGCATGAAAAACTATGGCTACACCTTC. The encoded protein is CASSKWEEGQAGMKNYGYTF. The chain has TRBV21-1 and TRBJ1-2; the D call TRBD1 from the table was never checked on the DNA. TRBV21-1 represents a pseudogene. The CDR3 has 20 residues.

The CDR3 DNA reads TGTGCCAGCAGTTTATCGGCTAACCAAGAGACCCAGTACTTC. Amino acid sequence: CASSLSANQETQYF. The V call is TRBV27, the J call TRBJ2-5; no definite D call. V was pared by 0 bases and J by 0 bases, with 5 bases between. The CDR3 has 14 residues. The germline V gene encodes CDR1 MNHEY and CDR2 SMNVEV (reference sequence).

The V gene is TRBV27, the J gene TRBJ1-2; no definite D call. The V gene lost 2 bases and the J gene lost 1 base, with 8 bases spanning the gap. Germline CDR1 reads MNHEY; CDR2 reads SMNVEV (reference sequence). The CDR3 is 14 amino acids. The CDR3 loop is CASSLGGDNYGYTF. CDR3 sequence (DNA): TGTGCCAGCAGTTTAGGCGGGGATAACTATGGCTACACCTTC.